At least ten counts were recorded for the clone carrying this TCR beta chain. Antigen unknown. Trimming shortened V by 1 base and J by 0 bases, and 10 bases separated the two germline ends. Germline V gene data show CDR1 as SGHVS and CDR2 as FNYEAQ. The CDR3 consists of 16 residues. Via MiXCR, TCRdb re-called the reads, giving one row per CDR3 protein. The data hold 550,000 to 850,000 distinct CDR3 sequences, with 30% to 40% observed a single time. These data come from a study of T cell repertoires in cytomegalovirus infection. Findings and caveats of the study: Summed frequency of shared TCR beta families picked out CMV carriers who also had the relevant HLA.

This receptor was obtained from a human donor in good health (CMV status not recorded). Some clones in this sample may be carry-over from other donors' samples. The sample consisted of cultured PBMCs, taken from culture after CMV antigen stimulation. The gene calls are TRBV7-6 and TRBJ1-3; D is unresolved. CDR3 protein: CASSLGRASSGNTIYF. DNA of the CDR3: TGTGCCAGCAGCTTAGGTCGGGCAAGCTCTGGAAACACCATATATTTT.